This entry lists 21 T cell receptor beta chains sequenced from one sample in a study of T cell clonality in common variable immunodeficiency (dated by TCRdb to 2013 to 2016). Libraries came from the immunoSEQ multiplex PCR assay. Held by TCRdb, this immuneACCESS table contains in-frame sequences only and omits some clones. Under half of the omission traces to an unresolved V gene where checked; the cause of the rest is unknown. This sample is represented by about 47,000 clones, with no singletons among them. Jointly, the top ten make up 2% to 2.5% of the sample. The specimen sequenced was peripheral blood mononuclear cells. These receptors all come from a person aged 18-70 years in good health.

In the case of this clone: The missing CDR3 end, 3 residues past where the read stops, is filled in from the germline J gene. The V gene is TRBV10-2, the J gene TRBJ2-5, with a possible D match to TRBD2 (5 bases). Deletions cut 8 bases from V and 1 base from J, with 14 bases between. CDR3 size: 14 residues. The germline V gene encodes CDR1 WSHSY and CDR2 SAAADI. CDR3 bases read: TGCGCCAGCGCTGCGGGTACTTTCCAAGAGACC. Its protein product is CASAAGTFQET. The complete CDR3 sequence is CASAAGTFQETQYF.

As for this clone: The read is 3 residues too short to cover the CDR3 end, so that end is filled in from the germline J gene. V and J are TRBV5-1 and TRBJ2-7; a weak D match, TRBD2 (6 bases). The CDR3 totals 18 residues. The germline CDR1 and CDR2 sequences are SGHRS and YFSETQ. The V end was cut by 4 bases, the J end by 0 bases, with 23 bases between. CDR3 protein: CASSPNMLRRASSYEQYF. CDR3 DNA (partial): TGCGCCAGCAGCCCAAATATGTTGAGGAGGGCAAGCTCCTACGAG.

Ten or more counts support this clone. The missing CDR3 end, 3 residues past where the read stops, is filled in from the germline J gene. The J gene is TRBJ2-1, the V gene TRBV30, with 11 bases identical to TRBD2. The CDR3 is made up of 16 amino acids. Trimming removed 5 bases from V and 9 bases from J; junction bases left unmatched: 15. The germline V gene has CDR1 GTSNPN and CDR2 SVGIG (reference sequence). CDR3 region: CAWEDATSGRFAEQFF. The sequenced CDR3 bases are TGTGCCTGGGAGGACGCCACTAGCGGGAGATTTGCTGAG.

At least ten counts were recorded for this clone. The read ends 3 residues early relative to the CDR3; the germline J gene fills the gap. The chain uses TRBV29-1 and TRBJ2-1; D not certain. From germline, CDR1 is SQVTM and CDR2 ANQGSEA. V lost 7 bases and J lost 8, with 15 bases in between. This CDR3 region has 12 residues. Partial CDR3 DNA: TGCAGCGCCTCTCTGCGTTTTCATGAG. Protein product: CSASLRFHE. The CDR3 as a whole reads CSASLRFHEQFF.

This clone has at least ten counts. CDR3 DNA (partial): TGTGCCAGCAGCTTAGGCGAGCGGGGCACCATTAGAGATACG. It specifies CASSLGERGTIRDT. The full CDR3 is CASSLGERGTIRDTQYF. This chain joins TRBV7-3 and TRBJ2-3; 7 positions agree with TRBD2. The CDR3 extends 3 residues past the end of the read, so its final part is completed from the germline J gene. Germline values: CDR1 SGHTA, CDR2 FQGTGA. This CDR3 spans 17 amino acids. Trimming at V came to 2 bases and at J to 5 bases, leaving 13 bases not matched to a gene.

This clone was counted at least ten times. Partial CDR3 DNA: TGTGCCAGCAGTACCAGCGGGAGGGGTGGGAATGAG. This codes for CASSTSGRGGNE. The whole CDR3 is CASSTSGRGGNEQFF. This chain links TRBV6-2 or TRBV6-3 with TRBJ2-1; 10 bases are a match to TRBD2. Sequencing ends 3 residues short of the CDR3 end; the germline J gene provides the rest. The junction had 8 bases not matched to a gene; V was cut back by 5 bases and J by 7 bases. This CDR3 is 15 amino acids long. The germline gives CDR1 MNHEY, CDR2 SVGEGT.

This clone was picked up many times. From the germline J gene comes the end of the CDR3, since the read stops 3 residues before it. V is TRBV7-3 and J is TRBJ2-1, with D maybe TRBD2 (5 bases). Germline CDR1 SGHTA, CDR2 FQGTGA. This CDR3 is 15 amino acids long. Trimming took 3 bases from V and 1 from J, leaving 10 bases between them. The CDR3 sequence: CASSFGVQSYNEQFF. The CDR3 DNA, read in part, is TGTGCCAGCAGCTTCGGGGTACAGTCCTACAATGAG.

There are many counts of this clone. The read terminates 3 residues ahead of where the CDR3 ends, so the germline J gene completes it. This chain connects TRBV20-1 to TRBJ2-2; D is possibly TRBD1 (6 bases). Germline CDR1 is DFQATT and CDR2 is SNEGSKA (reference sequence). V shed 5 bases and J shed 2 bases, with 9 bases lying between them. The CDR3 loop spans 13 amino acids. The CDR3 sequence: CSAWDTNTGELFF. The sequenced part of the CDR3 DNA is TGCAGTGCTTGGGACACTAACACCGGGGAG.

At least ten counts were recorded for this clone. The read ends 3 residues before the CDR3 terminus; that terminus is restored from the germline J gene. The rearrangement joins TRBV28 to TRBJ2-4; 11 nucleotides line up with TRBD1. CDR1 is MDHEN and CDR2 is SYDVKM in the germline V gene. The CDR3 contains 17 residues. The junction had 9 bases not matched to a gene; V was cut back by 8 bases and J by 0 bases. The CDR3 is CASCGTGGPLAKNIQYF. The DNA read from the CDR3 is TGTGCCAGCTGTGGGACAGGGGGTCCCTTAGCCAAAAACATT.

This clone appeared many times. The read terminates 3 residues before the CDR3 end, so the remaining end is supplied by the germline J gene. This sequence joins TRBV18 and TRBJ2-3, with 7 bases fitting TRBD1. The J segment lost 5 bases and the V segment lost 4 bases, leaving 12 bases of the junction unmatched. CDR1 and CDR2 (germline): KGHSH, LQKENI. The CDR3 is 16 amino acids. CDR3 DNA (partial): TGTGCCAGCTCACTCCAGACAGGGCAATTGGGAGATACG. Protein sequence: CASSLQTGQLGDT. The entire CDR3 sequence reads CASSLQTGQLGDTQYF. The variable domain in full, completed from reference TRBV18 and TRBJ2-3, reads NAGVMQNPRHLVRRRGQEARLRCSPMKGHSHVYWYRQLPEEGLKFMVYLQKENIIDESGMPKERFSAEFPKEGPSILRIQQVVRGDSAAYFCASSLQTGQLGDTQYFGPGTRLTVL.

As concerns this clone: The CDR3 end lies 3 residues beyond the end of the read and is filled in from the germline J gene. The chain has TRBV19 and TRBJ1-4, with 9 positions matching TRBD1. CDR3 size: 16 residues. J was trimmed by 0 bases and V by 9 bases; bases with no gene match: 8. Germline loops: CDR1 LNHDA, CDR2 SQIVND (reference sequence). Here the CDR3 reads CASRGTGFTTNEKLFF. CDR3 bases read: TGTGCCAGCCGGGGGACAGGGTTTACAACTAATGAAAAA.

Many counts were recorded for this clone. The read terminates 3 residues ahead of where the CDR3 ends, so the germline J gene completes it. This rearrangement joins TRBV19 to TRBJ2-3, with 13 bases that match TRBD2. The CDR3 length is 18 residues. With 5 bases clipped from V and 2 bases from J, the junction kept 10 bases outside the gene matches. The germline V gene encodes CDR1 LNHDA and CDR2 SQIVND (reference sequence). This chain's CDR3 is CASSATSGGETFTDTQYF. CDR3 bases read: TGTGCCAGTAGTGCCACTAGCGGGGGGGAGACTTTCACAGATACG. Combining the CDR3 with reference TRBV19 and TRBJ2-3 gives the whole variable domain DGGITQSPKYLFRKEGQNVTLSCEQNLNHDAMYWYRQDPGQGLRLIYYSQIVNDFQKGDIAEGYSVSREKKESFPLTVTSAQKNPTAFYLCASSATSGGETFTDTQYFGPGTRLTVL.

This clone was observed many times. The read comes to an end 3 residues before the CDR3 does, leaving the germline J gene to fill in the end. The V and J genes are TRBV5-1 and TRBJ2-2, with a tentative D call TRBD2 (6 bases). Germline assignment: CDR1 SGHRS and CDR2 YFSETQ. CDR3 length: 15 amino acids. V shed 4 bases and J shed 0 bases, with 10 bases lying between them. CDR3 bases read: TGCGCCAGCAGCGAGCTAGCGACGAACACCGGGGAG. Amino acids: CASSELATNTGE. In full, the CDR3 reads CASSELATNTGELFF. Combining the CDR3 with reference TRBV5-1 and TRBJ2-2 gives the whole variable domain KAGVTQTPRYLIKTRGQQVTLSCSPISGHRSVSWYQQTPGQGLQFLFEYFSETQRNKGNFPGRFSGRQFSNSRSEMNVSTLELGDSALYLCASSELATNTGELFFGEGSRLTVL.

This clone occurred many times. The CDR3 end is not reached by the read, which stops 3 residues before it; the germline J gene fills it in. The chain uses TRBV7-2 and TRBJ2-1; D possibly corresponds to TRBD2 (6 bases). From germline, CDR1 is SGHTA and CDR2 FQGNSA. V lost 1 base and J lost 7, with 8 bases in between. The CDR3 is 13 amino acids. The CDR3 bases that were read are TGTGCCAGCAGCTTAGTCCGGGGGAATGAG. This encodes CASSLVRGNE. The full CDR3 sequence reads CASSLVRGNEQFF.

This clone was counted ten times or more. The read finishes 3 residues shy of the CDR3 end, and the germline J gene is used to complete it. This chain uses TRBV5-1 with TRBJ2-5; D is undetermined. Germline CDR1 reads SGHRS; CDR2 reads YFSETQ. This CDR3 is 12 amino acids long. V was clipped by 3 bases and J by 5 bases, with 8 bases between them. The CDR3 sequence: CASSYASETQYF. CDR3 DNA, as far as it was read: TGCGCCAGCAGCTATGCGAGCGAGACC. Full variable domain (remainder filled in from reference TRBV5-1 and TRBJ2-5): KAGVTQTPRYLIKTRGQQVTLSCSPISGHRSVSWYQQTPGQGLQFLFEYFSETQRNKGNFPGRFSGRQFSNSRSEMNVSTLELGDSALYLCASSYASETQYFGPGTRLLVL.

Worth noting for this clone: The CDR3 goes on 3 residues after the read ends, and that part is filled in from the germline J gene. V is TRBV19 and J is TRBJ2-1, with D perhaps matching TRBD1 (6 bases). V gave up 6 bases and J gave up 5 bases, with 17 bases separating them. From germline, CDR1 is LNHDA and CDR2 SQIVND (reference sequence). The CDR3 runs 15 residues. Partial CDR3 DNA: TGTGCCAGTAGCCCCGACAGGCAGACGAACAATGAG. Its translation: CASSPDRQTNNE. The complete CDR3 protein is CASSPDRQTNNEQFF.

This clone was counted ten times or more. The sequenced fragment ends 3 residues before the CDR3 boundary, so the rest is inferred from the germline J gene. This chain joins TRBV5-1 and TRBJ2-1, with D uncertain. Germline V CDR1 and CDR2: SGHRS, YFSETQ. V shed 5 bases and J shed 0 bases, with 12 bases lying between them. This CDR3 is built from 15 residues. CDR3 loop: CASRLNEGSYNEQFF. The covered CDR3 bases are TGCGCCAGCAGGTTGAATGAAGGCTCCTACAATGAG.

This clone has ten or more counts. The CDR3 extends 3 residues past the end of the read, so its final part is completed from the germline J gene. The V and J genes are TRBV7-9 and TRBJ1-2; maybe TRBD1 (6 bases). Germline V lookup: CDR1 SEHNR, CDR2 FQNEAQ (reference sequence). The CDR3 extends over 12 amino acids. V lost 4 bases, J lost 6 bases, and 9 bases lay in between. This CDR3 is CASSSRGNGYTF. Incomplete CDR3 DNA: TGTGCCAGCAGCTCCAGGGGCAATGGC.

This clone was found many times. The read stops 3 residues short of the end of the CDR3; the missing end is completed from the germline J gene. The chain links TRBV4-1 to TRBJ2-1; TRBD2 aligns across 8 bases. This CDR3 has 17 residues. Germline CDR1 reads MGHRA; CDR2 reads YSYEKL. V shed 2 bases and J 3 bases; nucleotides not matched to a gene: 9. The CDR3 region is CASSQSHGTSDYNEQFF. The CDR3 DNA, read in part, is TGCGCCAGCAGCCAAAGCCACGGGACTAGTGACTACAATGAG.

This clone was seen repeatedly, ten times or more. Read coverage stops 3 residues before the CDR3 terminus; the germline J gene supplies the remainder. The chain combines TRBV5-1 with TRBJ2-5; 7 nucleotides match TRBD1. V shed 4 bases and J 4 bases; nucleotides not matched to a gene: 10. This CDR3 comprises 15 residues. The germline CDR1 and CDR2 sequences are SGHRS and YFSETQ. The CDR3 loop is CASSLGRGGLETQYF. CDR3 DNA, as far as it was read: TGCGCCAGCAGCCTAGGGCGAGGGGGCCTAGAGACC.

This clone was seen ten or more times. The read ends 3 residues early relative to the CDR3; the germline J gene fills the gap. Within the sample, other DNA sequences also encode this same CDR3. The V and J genes are TRBV20-1 and TRBJ1-1, with TRBD1 as a possible D gene (5 bases). The CDR3 has 14 residues. Trimming shortened V by 5 bases and J by 2 bases, and 15 bases separated the two germline ends. Germline V CDR1 and CDR2: DFQATT, SNEGSKA (reference sequence). The part of the CDR3 DNA that was read is TGCAGTGCTCAAAAGGGGCTGCCCAACACTGAA. Its protein product is CSAQKGLPNTE. The full-length CDR3 reads as CSAQKGLPNTEAFF.